This TCR beta chain was identified during a study of molecular identifiers for immune sequencing clone quantification. This clonotype was recorded at least ten times. TCRdb fed the PCR reads into MiXCR, producing one record per CDR3 protein. The sample includes just under 650,000 distinct CDR3 sequences, about 20% of them seen just once. Germline trimming cut 5 bases from V and 2 bases from J; bases unmatched to any gene: 8. The CDR3 is 16 residues long. CDR1 is PRHDT and CDR2 is FYEKMQ in the germline V gene (reference sequence). The receptor's source is a human donor in good health. Some libraries in this study had Jurkat cell RNA spiked in. The sequenced sample was naive CD8+ T cells from blood, with Jurkat cell RNA spiked in. Subset noted: FACS-sorted CD8+CD4-CCR7+CD45RA+ naive T cells. The genes are TRBV13 and TRBJ2-3; TRBD2 matches 9 bases. The CDR3 loop is CASSVQLAGNTDTQYF. The CDR3 DNA reads as TGTGCCAGCAGCGTTCAACTAGCGGGTAACACAGATACGCAGTATTTT.